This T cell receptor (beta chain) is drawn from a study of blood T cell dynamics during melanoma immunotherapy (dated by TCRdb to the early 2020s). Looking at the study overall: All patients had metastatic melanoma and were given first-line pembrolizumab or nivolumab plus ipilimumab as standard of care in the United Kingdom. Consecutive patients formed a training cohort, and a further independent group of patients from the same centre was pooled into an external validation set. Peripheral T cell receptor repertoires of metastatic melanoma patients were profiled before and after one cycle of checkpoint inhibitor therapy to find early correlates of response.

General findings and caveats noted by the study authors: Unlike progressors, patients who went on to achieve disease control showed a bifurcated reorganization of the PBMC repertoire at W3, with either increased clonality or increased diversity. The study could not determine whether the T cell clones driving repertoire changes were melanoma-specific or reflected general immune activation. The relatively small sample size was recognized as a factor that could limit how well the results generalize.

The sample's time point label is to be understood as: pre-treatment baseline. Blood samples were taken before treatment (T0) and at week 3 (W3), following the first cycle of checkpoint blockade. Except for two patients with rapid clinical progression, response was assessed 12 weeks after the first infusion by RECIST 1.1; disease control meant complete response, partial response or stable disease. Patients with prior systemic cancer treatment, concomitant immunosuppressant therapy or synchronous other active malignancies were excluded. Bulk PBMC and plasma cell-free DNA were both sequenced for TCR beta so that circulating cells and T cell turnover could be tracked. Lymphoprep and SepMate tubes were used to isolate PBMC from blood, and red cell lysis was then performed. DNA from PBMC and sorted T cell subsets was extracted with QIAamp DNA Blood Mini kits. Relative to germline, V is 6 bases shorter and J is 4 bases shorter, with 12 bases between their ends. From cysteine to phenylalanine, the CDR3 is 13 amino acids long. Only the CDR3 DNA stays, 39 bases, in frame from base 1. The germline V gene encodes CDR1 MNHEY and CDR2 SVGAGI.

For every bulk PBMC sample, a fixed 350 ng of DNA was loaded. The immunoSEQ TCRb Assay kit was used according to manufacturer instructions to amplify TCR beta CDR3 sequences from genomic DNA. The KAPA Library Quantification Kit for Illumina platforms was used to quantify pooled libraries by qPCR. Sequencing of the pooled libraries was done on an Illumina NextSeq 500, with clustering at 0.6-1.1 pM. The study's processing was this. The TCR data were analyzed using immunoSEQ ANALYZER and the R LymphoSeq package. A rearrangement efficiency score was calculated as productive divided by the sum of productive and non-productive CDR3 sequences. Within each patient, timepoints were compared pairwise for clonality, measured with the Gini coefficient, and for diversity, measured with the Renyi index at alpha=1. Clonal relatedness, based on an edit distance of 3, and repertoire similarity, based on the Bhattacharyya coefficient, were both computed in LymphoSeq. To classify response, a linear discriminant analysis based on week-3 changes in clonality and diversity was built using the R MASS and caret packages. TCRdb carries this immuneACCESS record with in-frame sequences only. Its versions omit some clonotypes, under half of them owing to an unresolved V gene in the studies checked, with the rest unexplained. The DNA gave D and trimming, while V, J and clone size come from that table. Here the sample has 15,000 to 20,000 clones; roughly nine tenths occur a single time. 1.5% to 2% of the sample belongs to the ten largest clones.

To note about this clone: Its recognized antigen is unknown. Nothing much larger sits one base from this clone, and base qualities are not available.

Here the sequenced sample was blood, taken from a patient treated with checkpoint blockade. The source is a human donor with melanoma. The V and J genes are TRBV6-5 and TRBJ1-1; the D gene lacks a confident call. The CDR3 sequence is CASSQKRVTEAFF. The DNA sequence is TGTGCCAGCAGCCAAAAGAGAGTCACTGAAGCTTTCTTT.